The present T cell receptor beta chain was sequenced within a study of CD8 T cells in ankylosing spondylitis (dated by TCRdb to 2015 to 2018). For the wider study: The study set out to find disease-linked TCR variants by profiling T cell receptor beta repertoires in ankylosing spondylitis patients and healthy donors. Peripheral blood was sampled, and synovial fluid was additionally collected from ankylosing spondylitis patients. In total, the full study cohort was made up of 100 to 140 healthy donors and 20 to 25 ankylosing spondylitis patients. Broader findings and caveats from the paper: Some TCR beta motif variants had previously been reported in synovial fluid and blood of reactive arthritis patients, which suggested common disease-initiation mechanisms. A CD8+ phenotype was shown by the disease-linked clones, which were found at relatively low frequencies in peripheral blood. The disease-linked clones were reported to be significantly enriched in matched synovial fluid samples from ankylosing spondylitis patients. A TCR beta motif of several highly homologous amino acid variants appeared characteristic of blood from ankylosing spondylitis patients.

Sequencing instrument: Illumina HiSeq 2500. TCR beta libraries were prepared by quantitative 5'-RACE with molecular barcodes. In the original analysis: To identify disease-linked TCR variants, a new computational method was used, one built on a probabilistic model of VDJ rearrangement. TCRdb trimmed public reads at Q25 via fastp, called clones via MiXCR and kept in-frame beta chains. One record per CDR3 amino acid sequence lists the most common genes and DNA. The authors' filters were not applied to this entry. Within this sample are some 350,000 distinct CDR3 sequences, with 14% to 15% of them counted one time only. The ten top clones hold roughly 1.1% of the sample. This clonotype has only a few counts. Its antigen remains unidentified. Base qualities were left out, and no much larger clone turns up one base away. Unmatched junction bases come to 10, with V trimmed by 4 bases and J by 1 base. Reading the germline V gene (reference sequence) gives CDR1 LGHDT and CDR2 YNNKEL. Counted from cysteine to phenylalanine, this CDR3 has 19 amino acids. The read is trimmed to its CDR3 DNA, 57 bases read in frame from base 1.

The sequenced sample was blood, either unsorted or a sorted T cell fraction (not recorded which). This chain joins TRBV3-1 to TRBJ2-1; 13 central nucleotides agree with TRBD2. The origin of this receptor is a male donor with ankylosing spondylitis or in good health (not recorded which). The DNA sequence is as follows: TGTGCCAGCAGCCCCGAGGGGGGACTAGCGGGACCTTCCTACAATGAGCAGTTCTTC. It translates to CASSPEGGLAGPSYNEQFF.